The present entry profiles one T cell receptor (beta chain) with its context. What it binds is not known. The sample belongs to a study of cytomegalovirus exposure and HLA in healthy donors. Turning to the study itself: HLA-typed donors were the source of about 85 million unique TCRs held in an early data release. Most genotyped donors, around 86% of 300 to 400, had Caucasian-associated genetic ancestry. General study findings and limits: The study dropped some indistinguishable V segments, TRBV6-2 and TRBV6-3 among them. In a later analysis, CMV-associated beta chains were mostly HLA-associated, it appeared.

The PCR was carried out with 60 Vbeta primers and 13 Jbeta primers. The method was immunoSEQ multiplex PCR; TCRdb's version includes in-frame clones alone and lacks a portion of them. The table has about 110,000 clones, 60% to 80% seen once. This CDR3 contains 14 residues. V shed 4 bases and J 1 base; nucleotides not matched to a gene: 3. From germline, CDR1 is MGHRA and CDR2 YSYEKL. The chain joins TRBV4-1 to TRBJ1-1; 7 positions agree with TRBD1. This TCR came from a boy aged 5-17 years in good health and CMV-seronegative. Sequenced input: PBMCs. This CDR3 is CASSRNRGNTEAFF. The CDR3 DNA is TGCGCCAGCAGCCGAAACAGGGGGAACACTGAAGCTTTCTTT.